The TCR beta chain described here comes from a study of Ad26.COV2.S vaccination and SARS-CoV-2 variants. The CDR3 totals 13 residues. Trimming removed 4 bases from V and 7 bases from J; junction bases left unmatched: 3. With respect to this clone: As yet, its antigen is unknown.

Repertoires were generated with immunoSEQ multiplex PCR, while TCRdb's copy carries only in-frame clones and drops some. This table holds some 190,000 clones, roughly nine tenths found once. Notes on the study in general: Spike-specific TCR breadth was greater after Ad26.COV2.S than placebo. There was a possibility that the TCR breadth and depth analyses underestimated total T cell responses.

The sample consisted of peripheral blood, taken after recovery from COVID-19. This chain links TRBV12-3 or TRBV12-4 with TRBJ1-5; the match to TRBD1 covers 8 bases. The sequence derives from a human donor who had recovered from COVID-19. The CDR3: CASSSGGAQPQHF. CDR3 bases: TGTGCCAGCAGTTCAGGGGGCGCACAGCCCCAGCATTTT.